This T cell receptor (beta chain) was found in a study of blood T cells in healthy people across ages. Broader study findings: As naive T cell percentage varied, TCR beta diversity correlated strongly with it. Relative to aged donors, long-lived donors carried more naive CD4+ cells and displayed higher diversity.

The CDR3 consists of 16 residues. J lost 5 bases, V lost 3 bases, and 7 bases had no gene match. Germline assignment: CDR1 SGHVS and CDR2 FQNEAQ. A remark on this clonotype: Its specificity is not known.

Primed by a sample-barcoded 5' primer and a J-beta primer mix, a second PCR proceeded for about 6 to 12 cycles. All samples gave at least 2.5 million CDR3-containing paired-end reads. One entry per CDR3 protein, called by TCRdb with MiXCR from the 5' RACE reads. The table lists 380,000 or so distinct CDR3 sequences, about 55% of them singletons. V and J are TRBV7-8 and TRBJ2-5; 12 nucleotides align to TRBD1. The sequencing input was blood. This clonotype was obtained from a man aged 55 to 70 in good health. CDR3 sequence reads: CASSFGTGGLRETQYF. The CDR3 DNA follows: TGTGCCAGCAGCTTTGGGACAGGGGGCCTGAGGGAGACCCAGTACTTC.